This T cell receptor (beta chain) was identified in a study of CD8+ T cells in alopecia areata. The study's findings and limits: Against the mouse data, patients shared TCRs less clearly, possibly for HLA reasons.

Of note for this clone: As yet, its antigen is unknown.

The V end was cut by 4 bases, the J end by 9 bases, with 13 bases between. CDR1 is SQVTM, CDR2 ANQGSEA, per germline. The CDR3 covers 12 residues. Sequencing templates came from extracted RNA that was reverse transcribed into cDNA. Measured with immunoSEQ multiplex PCR; TCRdb has only the in-frame clones, and not every one. The sample has more than 150,000 clones, approximately 59% seen once. It was from PBMCs that CD4+ and CD8+ T cells were sorted. The V gene is TRBV29-1, the J gene TRBJ1-5; a possible D gene is TRBD1 (6 bases). The sequences come from CD4+ T cells sorted from blood, collected at week 0. The TCR sequence derives from a human donor with alopecia areata. The CDR3 DNA reads TGCAGCGTTGCAGAGGGGGATGGGCCCCAGCATTTT. This codes for CSVAEGDGPQHF.